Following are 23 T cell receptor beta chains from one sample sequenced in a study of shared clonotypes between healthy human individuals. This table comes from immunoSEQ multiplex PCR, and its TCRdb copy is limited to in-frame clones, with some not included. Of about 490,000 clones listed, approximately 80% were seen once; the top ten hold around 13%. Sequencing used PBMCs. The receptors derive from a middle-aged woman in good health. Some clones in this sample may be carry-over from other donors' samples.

The CDR3 DNA follows: TGTGCCAGCAGTCCCAACGCGATAGACGAGCAGTACTTC. Encoded protein: CASSPNAIDEQYF. This chain links TRBV28 with TRBJ2-7; D is unclear. Germline V gene sequence: CDR1 MDHEN, CDR2 SYDVKM. Trimming cost V 5 bases and J 5 bases, with 13 bases left between them. This CDR3 is 13 amino acids long.

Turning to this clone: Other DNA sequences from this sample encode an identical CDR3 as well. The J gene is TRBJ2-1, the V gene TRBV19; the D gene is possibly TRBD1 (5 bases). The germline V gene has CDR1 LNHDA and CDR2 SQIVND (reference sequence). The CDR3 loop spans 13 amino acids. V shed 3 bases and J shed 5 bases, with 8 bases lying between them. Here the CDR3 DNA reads TGTGCCAGTAGTATGGGGCAAAACAATGAGCAGTTCTTC. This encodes CASSMGQNNEQFF.

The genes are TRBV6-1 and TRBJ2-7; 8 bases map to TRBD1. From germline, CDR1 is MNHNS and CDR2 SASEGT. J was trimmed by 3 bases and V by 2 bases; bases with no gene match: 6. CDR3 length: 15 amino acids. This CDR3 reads CASSEIGQGYYEQYF. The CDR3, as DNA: TGTGCCAGCAGTGAAATTGGACAGGGATACTACGAGCAGTACTTC.

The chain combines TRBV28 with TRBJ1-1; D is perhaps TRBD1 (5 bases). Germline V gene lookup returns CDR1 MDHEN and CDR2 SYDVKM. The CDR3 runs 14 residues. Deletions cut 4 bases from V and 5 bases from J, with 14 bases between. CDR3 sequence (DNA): TGTGCCAGCAGTTACGGGGGAGAAGGGACTGAAGCTTTCTTT. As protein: CASSYGGEGTEAFF. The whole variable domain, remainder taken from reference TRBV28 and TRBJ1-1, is DVKVTQSSRYLVKRTGEKVFLECVQDMDHENMFWYRQDPGLGLRLIYFSYDVKMKEKGDIPEGYSVSREKKERFSLILESASTNQTSMYLCASSYGGEGTEAFFGQGTRLTVV.

The chain's CDR3 is CASSIGLADTYEQYF. The CDR3 DNA sequence: TGTGCCAGTAGTATTGGACTAGCGGACACCTACGAGCAGTACTTC. The V and J genes are TRBV19 and TRBJ2-5; TRBD2 matches 10 bases. Judging by the DNA end, TRBJ2-7 fits better; the J call may be wrong. Germline V lookup: CDR1 LNHDA, CDR2 SQIVND (reference sequence). The CDR3 has 15 amino acids.

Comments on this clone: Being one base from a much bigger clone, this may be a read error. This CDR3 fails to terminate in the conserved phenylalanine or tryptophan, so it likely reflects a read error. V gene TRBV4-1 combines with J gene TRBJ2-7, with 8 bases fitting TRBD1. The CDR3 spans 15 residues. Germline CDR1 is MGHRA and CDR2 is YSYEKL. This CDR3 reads CASSKEGTGLDEQYL. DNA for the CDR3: TGCGCCAGCAGCAAAGAAGGGACAGGTCTCGACGAGCAGTACCTC.

The CDR3 spells CASGLAVQETQYF. CDR3 nucleotide sequence: TGTGCCAGCGGCCTAGCAGTGCAAGAGACCCAGTACTTC. The rearrangement joins TRBV7-2 to TRBJ2-5, with TRBD2 as a possible D gene (5 bases). From germline, CDR1 is SGHTA and CDR2 FQGNSA. The CDR3 has 13 residues. V dropped 8 bases and J dropped 2 bases, with 12 bases sitting between them.

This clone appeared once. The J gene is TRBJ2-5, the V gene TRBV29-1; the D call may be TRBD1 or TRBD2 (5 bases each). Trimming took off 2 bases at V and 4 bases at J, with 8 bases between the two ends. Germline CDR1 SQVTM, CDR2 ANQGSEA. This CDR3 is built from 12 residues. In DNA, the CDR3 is TGCAGCGTTGAATTTGGGGGAGAGACCCAGTACTTC. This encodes CSVEFGGETQYF.

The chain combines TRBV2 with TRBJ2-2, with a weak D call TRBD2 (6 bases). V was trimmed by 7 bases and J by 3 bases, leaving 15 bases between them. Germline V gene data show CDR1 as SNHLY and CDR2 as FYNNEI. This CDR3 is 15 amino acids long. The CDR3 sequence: CASIERVADTGELFF. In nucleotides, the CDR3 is TGTGCCAGCATCGAAAGGGTAGCGGACACCGGGGAGCTGTTTTTT.

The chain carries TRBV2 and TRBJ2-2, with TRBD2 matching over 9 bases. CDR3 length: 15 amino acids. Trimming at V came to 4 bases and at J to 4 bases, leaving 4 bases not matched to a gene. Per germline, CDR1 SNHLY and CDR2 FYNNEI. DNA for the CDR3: TGTGCCAGCAGTGTGAGCGGGAGGCTCACCGGGGAGCTGTTTTTT. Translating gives CASSVSGRLTGELFF.

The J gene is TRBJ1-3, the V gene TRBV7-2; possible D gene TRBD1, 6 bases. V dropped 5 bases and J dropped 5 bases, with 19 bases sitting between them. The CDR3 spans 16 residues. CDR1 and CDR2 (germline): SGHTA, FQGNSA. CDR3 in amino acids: CASSQGGRAARNTIYF. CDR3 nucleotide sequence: TGTGCCAGCAGCCAAGGGGGAAGGGCAGCCAGAAACACCATATATTTT.

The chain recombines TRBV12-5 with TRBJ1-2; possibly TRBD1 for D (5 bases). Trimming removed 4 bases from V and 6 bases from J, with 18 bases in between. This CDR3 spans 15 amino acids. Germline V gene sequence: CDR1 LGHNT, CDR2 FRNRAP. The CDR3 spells CASGSTLGEGDGYTF. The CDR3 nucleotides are TGTGCTAGTGGTTCAACGCTAGGGGAAGGAGATGGCTACACCTTC. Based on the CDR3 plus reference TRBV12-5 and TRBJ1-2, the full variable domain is DARVTQTPRHKVTEMGQEVTMRCQPILGHNTVFWYRQTMMQGLELLAYFRNRAPLDDSGMPKDRFSAEMPDATLATLKIQPSEPRDSAVYFCASGSTLGEGDGYTFGSGTRLTVV.

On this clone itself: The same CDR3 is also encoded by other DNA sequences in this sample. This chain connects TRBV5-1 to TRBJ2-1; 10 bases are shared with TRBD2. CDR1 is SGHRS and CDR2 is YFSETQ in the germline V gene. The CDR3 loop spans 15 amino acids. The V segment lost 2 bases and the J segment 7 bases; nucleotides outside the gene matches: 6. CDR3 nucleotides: TGCGCCAGCAGCTTAGGGACTAGCGTCAATAATGAGCAGTTCTTC. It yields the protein CASSLGTSVNNEQFF. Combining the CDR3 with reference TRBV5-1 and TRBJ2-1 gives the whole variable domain KAGVTQTPRYLIKTRGQQVTLSCSPISGHRSVSWYQQTPGQGLQFLFEYFSETQRNKGNFPGRFSGRQFSNSRSEMNVSTLELGDSALYLCASSLGTSVNNEQFFGPGTRLTVL.

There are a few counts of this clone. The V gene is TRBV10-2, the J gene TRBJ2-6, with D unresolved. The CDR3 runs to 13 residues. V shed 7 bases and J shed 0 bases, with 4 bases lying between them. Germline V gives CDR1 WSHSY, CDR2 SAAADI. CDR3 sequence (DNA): TGCGCCAGCACTGTCTCTGGGGCCAACGTCCTGACTTTC. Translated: CASTVSGANVLTF.

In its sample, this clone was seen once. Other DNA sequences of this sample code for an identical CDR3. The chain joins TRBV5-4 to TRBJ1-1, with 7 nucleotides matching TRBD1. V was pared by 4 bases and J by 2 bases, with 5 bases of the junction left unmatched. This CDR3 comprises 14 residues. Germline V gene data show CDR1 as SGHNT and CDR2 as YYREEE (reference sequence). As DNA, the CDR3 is TGTGCCAGCAGCCAGGGACAGACTAACACTGAAGCTTTCTTT. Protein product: CASSQGQTNTEAFF.

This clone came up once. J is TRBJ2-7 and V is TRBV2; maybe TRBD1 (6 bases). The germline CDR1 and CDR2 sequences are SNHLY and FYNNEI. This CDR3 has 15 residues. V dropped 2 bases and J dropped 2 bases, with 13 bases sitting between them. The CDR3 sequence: CASSETGWRTYEQYF. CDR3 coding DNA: TGTGCCAGCAGTGAAACAGGGTGGAGAACCTACGAGCAGTACTTC.

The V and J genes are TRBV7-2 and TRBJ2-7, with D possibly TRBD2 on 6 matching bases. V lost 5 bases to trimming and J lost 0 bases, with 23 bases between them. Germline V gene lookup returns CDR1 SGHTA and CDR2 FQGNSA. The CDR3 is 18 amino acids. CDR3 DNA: TGTGCCAGCAGCCCGCCTCCTTGGCGGGGCCGAAGCTCCTACGAGCAGTACTTC. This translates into CASSPPPWRGRSSYEQYF.

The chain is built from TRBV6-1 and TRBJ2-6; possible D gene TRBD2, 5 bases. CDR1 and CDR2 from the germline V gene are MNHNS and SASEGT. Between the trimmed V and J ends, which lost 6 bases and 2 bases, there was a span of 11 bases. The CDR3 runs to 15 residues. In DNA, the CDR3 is TGTGCCAGCAGACTAGAGGACGCTGGGGCCAACGTCCTGACTTTC. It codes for CASRLEDAGANVLTF.

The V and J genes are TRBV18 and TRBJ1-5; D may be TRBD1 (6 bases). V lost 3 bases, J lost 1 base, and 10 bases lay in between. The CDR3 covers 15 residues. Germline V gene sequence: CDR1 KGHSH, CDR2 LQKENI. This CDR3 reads CASSPEGHSNQPQHF. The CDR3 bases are TGTGCCAGCTCACCCGAGGGACACAGCAATCAGCCCCAGCATTTT.

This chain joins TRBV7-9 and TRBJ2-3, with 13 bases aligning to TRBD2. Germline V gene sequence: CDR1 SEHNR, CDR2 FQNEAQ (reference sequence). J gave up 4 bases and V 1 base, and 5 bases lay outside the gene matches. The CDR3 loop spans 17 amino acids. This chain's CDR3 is CASSLGALAGGPDTQYF. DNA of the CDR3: TGTGCCAGCAGCTTAGGAGCACTAGCGGGAGGGCCAGATACGCAGTATTTT.

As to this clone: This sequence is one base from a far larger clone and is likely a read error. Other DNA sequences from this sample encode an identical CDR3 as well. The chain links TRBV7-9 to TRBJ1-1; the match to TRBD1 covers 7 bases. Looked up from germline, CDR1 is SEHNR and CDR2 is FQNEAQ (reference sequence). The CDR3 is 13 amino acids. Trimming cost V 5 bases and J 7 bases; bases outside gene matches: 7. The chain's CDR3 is CASSGLGTDEAFF. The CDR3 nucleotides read TGTGCCAGCAGCGGATTGGGGACAGATGAAGCTTTCTTT.

The CDR3 reads CASSQGLVSDTQYF. CDR3 coding DNA: TGTGCCAGCAGTCAGGGACTAGTCTCAGATACGCAGTATTTT. This chain links TRBV27 with TRBJ2-3; 8 bases match TRBD2. CDR3 length: 14 amino acids. V shed 5 bases, J shed 4 bases, and the junction held 5 bases outside the gene matches. Germline V CDR1 and CDR2: MNHEY, SMNVEV (reference sequence).

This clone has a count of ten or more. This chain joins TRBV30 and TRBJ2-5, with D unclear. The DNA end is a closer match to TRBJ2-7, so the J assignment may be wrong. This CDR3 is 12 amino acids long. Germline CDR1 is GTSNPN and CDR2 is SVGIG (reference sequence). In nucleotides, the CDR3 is TGTGCCTGGGGTCGACACCTCTACGAGCAGTACTTC. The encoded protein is CAWGRHLYEQYF.